This entry lists 18 T cell receptor beta chains sequenced from one sample in a study of naive and memory T cell subsets. Treatment indicated: skin biopsy from PPD injection site in Mantoux-positive individual. An oligonucleotide containing a UMI was ligated to the 3' end of TCR cDNA. Amplification of ligated cDNA took four PCR rounds with SP2 and nested alpha and beta constant primers. TCRdb re-called the UMI-ligation and nested PCR reads with MiXCR, one entry per CDR3 protein. The sample has some 21,000 distinct CDR3 sequences, nearly 6% seen once. The source was skin, collected from a tuberculin skin test site. Receptor source: an adult in good health.

This clonotype is classed as medium-sized. The gene calls are TRBV25-1 and TRBJ1-1; D may be TRBD1 (5 bases). Germline lookup yields CDR1 MGHDK and CDR2 SYGVNS. This CDR3 has 13 residues. Deletions cut 7 bases from V and 1 base from J, with 10 bases between. The CDR3 region is CASTNTGNTEAFF. In nucleotides, the CDR3 is TGTGCCAGCACTAACACAGGGAACACTGAAGCTTTCTTT. Together with reference TRBV25-1 and TRBJ1-1, the CDR3 gives the full variable domain: EADIYQTPRYLVIGTGKKITLECSQTMGHDKMYWYQQDPGMELHLIHYSYGVNSTEKGDLSSESTVSRIRTEHFPLTLESARPSHTSQYLCASTNTGNTEAFFGQGTRLTVV.

This clonotype is medium-sized. The J gene is TRBJ2-4, the V gene TRBV20-1; 11 bases align to TRBD2. Losses at the gene ends were 2 bases for V and 5 bases for J; bases not matched to a gene: 2. CDR1 is DFQATT, CDR2 SNEGSKA, per germline (reference sequence). CDR3 length: 14 amino acids. CDR3 DNA sequence: TGCAGTGCTAGAAATAGCGGGAGGGAAAACATTCAGTACTTC. Translating it yields CSARNSGRENIQYF.

There are many counts of this clonotype. CDR3: CASSQAPGTSGNPQETQYF. CDR3 sequence (DNA): TGCGCCAGCAGCCAAGCCCCCGGGACTAGCGGGAACCCGCAAGAGACCCAGTACTTC. V and J are TRBV4-1 and TRBJ2-5; 13 bases map to TRBD2. Germline CDR1 reads MGHRA; CDR2 reads YSYEKL. Unmatched junction bases numbered 10, after V lost 1 base and J lost 2 bases. CDR3 length equals 19 residues.

This clonotype was seen a few times. The J gene is TRBJ2-7, the V gene TRBV25-1, with D unresolved. Germline V gene sequence: CDR1 MGHDK, CDR2 SYGVNS. The CDR3 is 13 amino acids. V was trimmed by 5 bases and J by 2 bases, leaving 10 bases between them. CDR3 bases: TGTGCCAGCAGTCCGATTCCTGCCTACGAGCAGTACTTC. Amino acid sequence: CASSPIPAYEQYF.

There are a few counts of this clonotype. The chain carries TRBV3-1 and TRBJ2-2; TRBD2 matches at 8 bases. Germline V CDR1 and CDR2: LGHDT, YNNKEL (reference sequence). This CDR3 region has 15 residues. The V segment lost 7 bases and the J segment 2 bases; nucleotides outside the gene matches: 6. The CDR3 DNA reads as TGTGCCAGCACGACGCGGGGGGTAAACACCGGGGAGCTGTTTTTT. Its protein product is CASTTRGVNTGELFF.

In this sample, this clonotype turned up many times. The chain employs TRBV27 and TRBJ2-7; 9 bases match TRBD1. Germline V gene sequence: CDR1 MNHEY, CDR2 SMNVEV (reference sequence). The CDR3 length is 15 residues. V lost 8 bases, J lost 0 bases, and 8 bases stayed unmatched. This CDR3 reads CASADRGMSSYEQYF. The CDR3, as DNA: TGTGCCAGCGCTGACAGGGGGATGAGCTCCTACGAGCAGTACTTC.

This clonotype was picked up many times. The CDR3, as DNA: TGTGCCAGCAGCTCCCTACGTGGGGAGTTCTTC. Translated, it gives CASSSLRGEFF. The chain carries TRBV7-9 and TRBJ2-1; D gene unclear. The germline V gene encodes CDR1 SEHNR and CDR2 FQNEAQ (reference sequence). The CDR3 spans 11 residues. Trimming cost V 4 bases and J 14 bases, with 12 bases left between them.

This clonotype was counted many times. This chain connects TRBV29-1 to TRBJ2-3, with D perhaps TRBD1 or TRBD2 (6 bases each). Germline V CDR1 and CDR2: SQVTM, ANQGSEA. V gave up 4 bases and J gave up 8 bases, with 25 bases separating them. This CDR3 has 16 amino acids. The CDR3 reads CSVVTLAGIAQGTQYF. DNA of the CDR3: TGCAGCGTTGTAACGTTGGCGGGAATAGCACAGGGTACGCAGTATTTT.

A remark on this clonotype: A much larger clone sits a single nucleotide away, making a read error possible. V and J are TRBV9 and TRBJ2-1; 7 bases agree with TRBD2. CDR1 is SGDLS and CDR2 is YYNGEE in the germline V gene. This CDR3 is 17 amino acids long. V was pared by 3 bases and J by 2 bases, with 11 bases of the junction left unmatched. DNA for the CDR3: TGTGCCAGCAGCGCCCCCTCGGAGCGGGATACCTACAATGAGCAGTTCTTC. Translated: CASSAPSERDTYNEQFF.

The DNA of the CDR3 is TGTGCCAGCAGTCAGGGGAGGTACGCGGAGACCCAGTACTTC. Residues: CASSQGRYAETQYF. The chain combines TRBV12-3 or TRBV12-4 with TRBJ2-5; D might be TRBD1 or TRBD2, each matching 6 bases. Deletions cut 5 bases from V and 5 bases from J, with 15 bases between. This CDR3 has 14 amino acids.

This clonotype has more than one count but fewer than ten. The chain recombines TRBV7-2 with TRBJ2-1; no clear D. Germline loops: CDR1 SGHTA, CDR2 FQGNSA. The CDR3 sequence is 12 residues long. Between the trimmed V and J ends, which lost 5 bases and 9 bases, there was a span of 11 bases. The CDR3 protein is CASSHPRREQFF. The CDR3 nucleotides are TGTGCCAGCAGCCACCCACGTCGTGAGCAGTTCTTC.

The CDR3 DNA sequence: TGTGCCAGCGGGTATAACATCGGATGGGCTTTCTTT. Amino acid sequence: CASGYNIGWAFF. The J gene is TRBJ1-1, the V gene TRBV12-3 or TRBV12-4; D is uncertain. The CDR3 loop spans 12 amino acids. Trimming took off 8 bases at V and 11 bases at J, with 18 bases between the two ends.

This clonotype was counted at least ten times. J is TRBJ2-1 and V is TRBV4-2, with TRBD2 matching 7 bases. The V gene end was trimmed by 1 base and the J gene end by 7 bases; junction bases not matched to a gene: 13. This CDR3 is 17 amino acids long. In germline, CDR1 is LGHNA, CDR2 YNFKEQ. As DNA, the CDR3 is TGTGCCAGCAGCCAAGGGGAGGGAGGGGACTTTCGAAATGAGCAGTTCTTC. Protein product: CASSQGEGGDFRNEQFF.

The table lists this clonotype with a few counts. The V gene is TRBV30, the J gene TRBJ1-1; the D gene is possibly TRBD1 (6 bases). The length of the CDR3 is 15 residues. CDR1 and CDR2 (germline): GTSNPN, SVGIG (reference sequence). V was trimmed by 1 base and J by 2 bases, leaving 14 bases between them. The CDR3 coding sequence is TGTGCCTGGAGTGAAACCGGGACACCCAACACTGAAGCTTTCTTT. Residues: CAWSETGTPNTEAFF. The entire variable domain, with the rest obtained from reference TRBV30 and TRBJ1-1, is as follows: SQTIHQWPATLVQPVGSPLSLECTVEGTSNPNLYWYRQAAGRGLQLLFYSVGIGQISSEVPQNLSASRPQDRQFILSSKKLLLSDSGFYLCAWSETGTPNTEAFFGQGTRLTVV.

This chain connects TRBV7-2 to TRBJ1-5; D unresolved. V dropped 5 bases and J dropped 3 bases, with 11 bases sitting between them. Germline V gene data show CDR1 as SGHTA and CDR2 as FQGNSA. This CDR3 comprises 14 residues. The CDR3 region has the DNA TGTGCCAGCAGCCCAGGACGGAACAATCAGCCCCAGCATTTT. Translating it yields CASSPGRNNQPQHF.

The table lists this clonotype with many counts. The CDR3 DNA reads TGCGCCAGCAGTCAATCGATAAACCTCAACAATGAGCAGTTCTTC. The encoded protein is CASSQSINLNNEQFF. J is TRBJ2-1 and V is TRBV23-1; no clear D. TRBV23-1 is an ORF; its function is uncertain. The CDR3 extends over 15 amino acids. With 0 bases removed from V and 5 bases from J, the gap between germline ends came to 11 bases.

This clonotype appeared many times. The rearrangement uses TRBV2 and TRBJ1-1; maybe TRBD1 (5 bases). CDR1 and CDR2 from the germline V gene are SNHLY and FYNNEI. Deletions cut 1 base from V and 4 bases from J, with 10 bases between. The CDR3 runs 14 residues. The CDR3 loop reads CASSEGGPSTEAFF. Written as DNA, the CDR3 is TGTGCCAGCAGTGAAGGGGGACCAAGCACTGAAGCTTTCTTT.

This clonotype was counted at least ten times. CDR3 amino acids: CSALTRSRTTYEQYF. CDR3 nucleotide sequence: TGCAGTGCTCTTACTAGAAGCAGAACCACCTACGAGCAGTACTTC. The chain combines TRBV20-1 with TRBJ2-7; D might be TRBD2 (5 bases). The CDR3 covers 15 residues. Trimming cost V 5 bases and J 2 bases, with 19 bases left between them. CDR1 and CDR2 from the germline V gene are DFQATT and SNEGSKA (reference sequence).